This T cell receptor beta chain was identified during a study of beta chain features in type 1 diabetes. Across the study: Patients were similar to healthy donors in age and gender (as well as in cell yields).

Study results and caveats: TCRB CDR3s from Type 1 diabetes patients were moderately but significantly shorter in all four CD4+ subsets. Insertion counts at VDJ junctions were lower in type 1 diabetes patients, who also showed more deletions there.

CD4+ naive, central memory, regulatory and stem cell-like memory cells were sorted via CD45RO/CCR7/CD25/CD127/CD95/CD27. Sorting gave populations that all exceeded 98% purity. cDNA synthesis used the whole RNA isolate, giving expressed TCRB sequences. The method was immunoSEQ multiplex PCR; TCRdb's version includes in-frame clones alone and lacks a portion of them. The table lists about 370,000 clones, around 10% of them singletons. This clone appeared a few times. The antigen is unknown. Trimming took 3 bases from V and 6 from J, leaving 17 bases between them. This CDR3 has 16 residues. Germline values: CDR1 LGHNA, CDR2 YSLEER.

This rearrangement joins TRBV4-3 to TRBJ2-2, with D hard to call. The sequencing input was central memory CD4+ T cells from blood. The TCR comes from a man aged 25 to 40 with type 1 diabetes. This CDR3 is CASSQMYSQVAGELFF. CDR3 nucleotides: TGCGCCAGCAGCCAGATGTACTCCCAGGTAGCCGGGGAGCTGTTTTTT.